This T cell receptor beta chain was profiled in a study of T-cell reconstitution after alpha-beta-depleted transplantation in children. The sample holds many counts of this clonotype. Its antigen is undetermined. V lost 1 base to trimming and J lost 9 bases, with 0 bases between them. The CDR3 extends over 10 amino acids. Per germline, CDR1 SEHNR and CDR2 FQNEAQ (reference sequence). Findings and limits, study-wide: Roughly two months post-transplant, alpha-beta T cells reportedly originated from several hundred graft clones that had expanded. Some patients showed high day-60 TCRbeta diversity, which derived from surviving recipient T cells and thymic progenitors.

For TCRbeta, the library was prepared with unique molecular identifiers. TCRdb re-called the PCR reads with MiXCR, one entry per CDR3 protein. The sample yields 55,000 to 70,000 distinct CDR3 sequences, approximately 11% seen once. The rearrangement joins TRBV7-9 to TRBJ2-2; D remains unclear. This TCR was sampled from a boy aged 10-17 years with acute myeloid leukemia, due to receive a stem cell transplant. Here the sequenced sample was PBMCs, taken before TCRalphabeta/CD19-depleted stem cell transplant. The CDR3 is CASSLGELFF. DNA for the CDR3: TGTGCCAGCAGCTTAGGGGAGCTGTTTTTT.